This TCR beta chain is from a study of radiation and T cells in renal cell carcinoma. About the study: Nephrectomy followed 15 Gy stereotactic body radiation by 4 weeks. Study-wide results and caveats: Top tumor clonotypes rose in blood 2 weeks post-radiation, then contracted.

Comments on this clone: What it binds is unknown.

Trimming left V 1 base short and J 4 bases short, with 11 bases between. In germline, CDR1 is SGHKS, CDR2 YYEKEE (reference sequence). The CDR3 contains 15 residues. The method was immunoSEQ multiplex PCR; TCRdb's version includes in-frame clones alone and lacks a portion of them. The data hold roughly 100,000 clones, with 82% observed a single time. The time point is: baseline pretreatment blood. The treatment was: 15 Gy SBRT to primary tumor, nephrectomy 4 weeks later. Serial blood draws occurred at baseline and 2 and 4 weeks post-SBRT. This TCR was recovered from a man aged 55-75 years with renal cell carcinoma. The material was blood, obtained from a patient whose treatment included radiotherapy and nephrectomy. The rearrangement joins TRBV5-5 to TRBJ1-4; no firm D call. CDR3 loop: CASSLRSSGNEKLFF. CDR3 nucleotides: TGTGCCAGCAGCTTGCGGTCCTCGGGTAATGAAAAACTGTTTTTT.